Presented here are 20 T cell receptor beta chains from one specimen sequenced in a study of cytomegalovirus exposure and HLA in healthy donors. PCR was performed using 60 Vbeta and 13 Jbeta primers. Only in-frame clones appear in the TCRdb table, and some are missing; sequencing was by immunoSEQ multiplex PCR. Of 160,000 or so clones in the sample, 75% to 90% are singletons; the top ten hold roughly 4.3%. Material: PBMCs. These receptors all come from a man aged 50-59 years in good health and CMV-seropositive.

The CDR3 is CASRLLAGGPRNEQFF. CDR3 coding DNA: TGTGCCAGCAGACTGCTAGCGGGGGGGCCGAGAAATGAGCAGTTCTTC. The chain employs TRBV28 and TRBJ2-1; 12 bases match TRBD2. After removal of 6 bases from V and 7 bases from J, the junction contained 10 bases not matched to a gene. Germline CDR1 and CDR2: MDHEN and SYDVKM. The CDR3 runs 16 residues.

The V call is TRBV6-5, the J call TRBJ1-6; D call uncertain. Looked up from germline, CDR1 is MNHEY and CDR2 is SVGAGI. The V and J ends lost 7 bases and 6 bases respectively, with 10 bases between them. The CDR3 runs 13 residues. Written as DNA, the CDR3 is TGTGCCAGCACTGGCGGGAGTAATTCACCCCTCCACTTT. Protein: CASTGGSNSPLHF.

This chain links TRBV5-4 with TRBJ2-5; D not certain. The ends were cut back, 0 bases at V and 2 bases at J, with 8 bases in the middle. Germline CDR1 SGHNT, CDR2 YYREEE (reference sequence). CDR3 length equals 14 residues. The CDR3 loop is CASSLGLQQETQYF. The CDR3 DNA is TGTGCCAGCAGCTTGGGACTTCAACAAGAGACCCAGTACTTC. Drawing the rest from reference TRBV5-4 and TRBJ2-5, the complete variable domain is ETGVTQSPTHLIKTRGQQVTLRCSSQSGHNTVSWYQQALGQGPQFIFQYYREEENGRGNFPPRFSGLQFPNYSSELNVNALELDDSALYLCASSLGLQQETQYFGPGTRLLVL.

The CDR3 here is CASSPIQGSNDGYTF. For the CDR3, the DNA is TGTGCCAGCAGCCCTATACAGGGGAGCAATGATGGCTACACCTTC. This sequence joins TRBV5-6 and TRBJ1-2; 7 bases are a match to TRBD1. The germline CDR1 and CDR2 sequences are SGHDT and YYEEEE. With V trimmed by 4 bases and J by 6 bases, 12 bases remained unmatched. The CDR3 loop spans 15 amino acids. Supplemented by reference TRBV5-6 and TRBJ1-2, the full variable domain reads DAGVTQSPTHLIKTRGQQVTLRCSPKSGHDTVSWYQQALGQGPQFIFQYYEEEERQRGNFPDRFSGHQFPNYSSELNVNALLLGDSALYLCASSPIQGSNDGYTFGSGTRLTVV.

This chain uses TRBV14 with TRBJ2-7, with D possibly matching TRBD2 (8 bases). This CDR3 has 18 amino acids. The germline CDR1 and CDR2 sequences are SGHDN and FVKESK. V gave up 1 base and J gave up 2 bases, with 21 bases separating them. CDR3 loop: CASSQAGRDSGGTYEQYF. CDR3 coding DNA: TGTGCCAGCAGCCAAGCGGGACGGGACAGCGGGGGTACCTACGAGCAGTACTTC.

J is TRBJ2-5 and V is TRBV2; D perhaps matches TRBD1 (5 bases). Trimming stripped 0 bases from V and 2 bases from J, with 10 bases between. This CDR3 is built from 15 residues. The germline V gene encodes CDR1 SNHLY and CDR2 FYNNEI. CDR3 amino acids: CASSEAADTQETQYF. CDR3 sequence (DNA): TGTGCCAGCAGTGAAGCGGCGGACACGCAAGAGACCCAGTACTTC.

The V call is TRBV28, the J call TRBJ2-3, with 9 bases that match TRBD2. Germline V CDR1 and CDR2: MDHEN, SYDVKM. The CDR3 contains 15 residues. J was trimmed by 6 bases and V by 3 bases; bases with no gene match: 7. The CDR3 here is CASSFGSGRSDTQYF. The CDR3, as DNA: TGTGCCAGCAGTTTTGGTAGCGGGAGAAGCGATACGCAGTATTTT.

This clone has only one observation. V gene TRBV11-2 combines with J gene TRBJ2-2, with D possibly TRBD1 on 6 matching bases. The CDR3 extends over 13 amino acids. V was trimmed by 5 bases and J by 5 bases, leaving 9 bases between them. Germline lookup yields CDR1 SGHAT and CDR2 FQNNGV. The CDR3 region is CASSPGATGELFF. CDR3 bases: TGTGCCAGCAGCCCAGGGGCGACCGGGGAGCTGTTTTTT. The complete variable domain, with remaining parts taken from reference TRBV11-2 and TRBJ2-2, reads EAGVAQSPRYKIIEKRQSVAFWCNPISGHATLYWYQQILGQGPKLLIQFQNNGVVDDSQLPKDRFSAERLKGVDSTLKIQPAKLEDSAVYLCASSPGATGELFFGEGSRLTVL.

The rearrangement joins TRBV19 to TRBJ2-7; the match to TRBD1 covers 7 bases. Trimming took 4 bases from V and 0 from J; bases not matched to a gene: 6. The CDR3 is 15 residues long. Germline CDR1 and CDR2: LNHDA and SQIVND (reference sequence). The CDR3 nucleotides are TGTGCCAGTAGTAGACAGGGTAGTACCTCCTACGAGCAGTACTTC. This codes for CASSRQGSTSYEQYF.

The chain uses TRBV5-4 and TRBJ2-3, with 8 bases fitting TRBD2. V gave up 4 bases and J gave up 4 bases; unmatched junction bases: 11. The CDR3 has 16 residues. The germline CDR1 and CDR2 sequences are SGHNT and YYREEE (reference sequence). Written as DNA, the CDR3 is TGTGCCAGCAGCCCAAGGGCAGCGGGAGTGGCAGATACGCAGTATTTT. Protein sequence: CASSPRAAGVADTQYF.

This clone has only a few counts. This chain links TRBV7-2 with TRBJ1-5, with TRBD1 as a possible D gene (6 bases). Germline lookup yields CDR1 SGHTA and CDR2 FQGNSA. V was cut by 1 base and J by 6 bases, with 13 bases left in between. The CDR3 contains 15 residues. The chain's CDR3 is CASSLVRGVGQPQHF. CDR3 sequence (DNA): TGTGCCAGCAGCTTAGTCAGGGGAGTCGGTCAGCCCCAGCATTTT.

The rearrangement uses TRBV28 and TRBJ1-5; D may be TRBD1 (5 bases). Per the germline V gene, CDR1 is MDHEN and CDR2 is SYDVKM. The CDR3 sequence is 13 residues long. Trimming cost V 6 bases and J 6 bases, with 12 bases left between them. CDR3 sequence (DNA): TGTGCCAGCAGCCAGGGTTTGTCTCAGCCCCAGCATTTT. Residues: CASSQGLSQPQHF.

The chain recombines TRBV4-1 with TRBJ2-7, with D maybe TRBD2 (6 bases). This CDR3 comprises 16 residues. Germline V gene data show CDR1 as MGHRA and CDR2 as YSYEKL. The V and J ends lost 2 bases and 7 bases respectively, with 21 bases between them. DNA for the CDR3: TGCGCCAGCAGCCAAACCCCCGGGACTCCTGCGGGTGAGCAGTACTTC. Translated: CASSQTPGTPAGEQYF.

V is TRBV7-9 and J is TRBJ2-2; maybe TRBD2 (5 bases). CDR1 SEHNR and CDR2 FQNEAQ come from the germline V gene (reference sequence). The CDR3 length is 14 residues. The ends were cut back, 9 bases at V and 4 bases at J, with 15 bases in the middle. The CDR3 DNA reads TGTGCCAGTCACGGGTCTCGGGGCACCGGGGAGCTGTTTTTT. Translation gives CASHGSRGTGELFF.

This clone was detected once. The chain combines TRBV5-6 with TRBJ1-5; 8 bases map to TRBD1. J gave up 5 bases and V 1 base, and 8 bases lay outside the gene matches. The CDR3 is 16 residues long. The germline CDR1 and CDR2 sequences are SGHDT and YYEEEE. The CDR3 coding sequence is TGTGCCAGCAGCTTGCATGGACAGGGAGGGTATCAGCCCCAGCATTTT. This encodes CASSLHGQGGYQPQHF.

Concerning this clone itself: Sequence at one end of the junction differs from germline and may be a read error. V and J are TRBV7-7 and TRBJ2-3, with D possibly TRBD2 on 5 matching bases. This CDR3 region has 16 residues. Per germline, CDR1 SSHAT and CDR2 FNYEAQ (reference sequence). CDR3 residues: CASSLRLTSSTDTQYF. In DNA form, the CDR3 reads TGTGCTAGCAGCTTAAGACTAACATCTAGCACAGATACGCAGTATTTT.

This chain links TRBV10-3 with TRBJ2-7, with 11 bases matching TRBD2. Germline CDR1 ENHRY, CDR2 SYGVKD. The CDR3 consists of 16 residues. V trimming: 3 bases; J trimming: 1 base; junction bases outside the gene matches: 5. CDR3 residues: CAISEGLAGLSYEQYF. In DNA form, the CDR3 reads TGTGCCATCAGTGAAGGACTAGCGGGTCTATCCTACGAGCAGTACTTC.

The rearrangement uses TRBV6-5 and TRBJ1-1; D remains unclear. Trimming cost V 4 bases and J 4 bases, with 16 bases left between them. The CDR3 contains 15 residues. Germline V lookup: CDR1 MNHEY, CDR2 SVGAGI. As DNA, the CDR3 is TGTGCCAGCAGTTCCGAATCCTTTGCAGGCACTGAAGCTTTCTTT. Translating gives CASSSESFAGTEAFF.

This clone has just a few counts. This sequence joins TRBV5-1 and TRBJ2-5, with D tentatively TRBD2 (5 bases). The CDR3 spans 13 residues. Germline CDR1 is SGHRS and CDR2 is YFSETQ. V shed 2 bases and J shed 4 bases, with 9 bases lying between them. Here the CDR3 reads CASSFGRGETQYF. As DNA, the CDR3 is TGCGCCAGCAGCTTCGGACGGGGAGAGACCCAGTACTTC.

The chain is built from TRBV2 and TRBJ2-1; D unclear. CDR3 length: 10 residues. V lost 9 bases and J 8 bases, leaving 8 bases between the germline ends. Germline V lookup: CDR1 SNHLY, CDR2 FYNNEI. In DNA form, the CDR3 reads TGTGCCAGTGAAGTAGATGAGCAGTTCTTC. Protein product: CASEVDEQFF.